These 32 T cell receptor beta chains were all obtained from the same sample, sequenced in a study of CD8+ T cells in alopecia areata. Extracted from the samples, RNA was reverse transcribed into cDNA to serve as the sequencing template. Repertoires were generated with immunoSEQ multiplex PCR, while TCRdb's copy carries only in-frame clones and drops some. Among some 120,000 clones, 58% were seen once, and the ten largest hold less than 5.5%. The specimen comprised CD4+ T cells sorted from blood, sampled at week 0. The receptors were sampled from a human donor with alopecia areata.

This clone has just a few counts. The chain employs TRBV6-5 and TRBJ2-3; D is unclear. CDR3 length equals 14 residues. V shed 0 bases and J shed 6 bases, with 10 bases lying between them. CDR1 and CDR2 from the germline V gene are MNHEY and SVGAGI. CDR3 sequence (DNA): TGTGCCAGCAGTTACTCAACTAAAAGGGATACGCAGTATTTT. Translation: CASSYSTKRDTQYF.

The count of this clone is one. The V call is TRBV2, the J call TRBJ2-1; TRBD1 might be the D (7 bases). The CDR3 is made up of 16 amino acids. CDR1 SNHLY and CDR2 FYNNEI come from the germline V gene. V lost 2 bases and J lost 4, with 15 bases in between. CDR3 loop: CASSESSGGLYNEQFF. In DNA form, the CDR3 reads TGTGCCAGCAGTGAAAGTTCAGGGGGGTTATACAATGAGCAGTTCTTC.

This clone has just a few counts. V gene TRBV6-6 combines with J gene TRBJ1-2; 9 nucleotides agree with TRBD1. Unmatched junction bases numbered 2, after V lost 6 bases and J lost 3 bases. Germline lookup yields CDR1 MNHNY and CDR2 SVGAGI (reference sequence). CDR3 length equals 13 residues. CDR3 sequence: CASSRDRDYGYTF. For the CDR3, the DNA is TGTGCCAGCAGCAGGGACAGGGACTATGGCTACACCTTC.

V gene TRBV18 combines with J gene TRBJ1-2; D possibly corresponds to TRBD1 (5 bases). CDR1 and CDR2 from the germline V gene are KGHSH and LQKENI. The CDR3 has 15 residues. Trimming shortened V by 0 bases and J by 7 bases, and 15 bases separated the two germline ends. The CDR3 protein is CASSPPTRESGGYTF. CDR3 sequence (DNA): TGTGCCAGCTCACCACCTACCAGGGAATCCGGTGGCTACACCTTC.

The CDR3 is CASSESGGGITEKLFF. The CDR3 DNA reads TGTGCCAGCAGTGAATCTGGGGGGGGCATTACTGAAAAACTGTTTTTT. The rearrangement links TRBV25-1 to TRBJ1-4, with D possibly matching TRBD1 (6 bases). Germline V CDR1 and CDR2: MGHDK, SYGVNS. This CDR3 is built from 16 residues. The V end lost 1 base, the J end lost 7 bases, and 16 bases lay between the germline ends.

The gene calls are TRBV7-3 and TRBJ2-1, with TRBD2 matching over 8 bases. V shed 3 bases, J shed 5 bases, and the junction held 6 bases outside the gene matches. Per germline, CDR1 SGHTA and CDR2 FQGTGA. The CDR3 covers 15 residues. The CDR3: CASSLSGGQNNEQFF. The CDR3 DNA sequence: TGTGCCAGCAGCTTGAGCGGGGGCCAAAACAATGAGCAGTTCTTC. Supplemented by reference TRBV7-3 and TRBJ2-1, the full variable domain reads GAGVSQTPSNKVTEKGKYVELRCDPISGHTALYWYRQSLGQGPEFLIYFQGTGAADDSGLPNDRFFAVRPEGSVSTLKIQRTERGDSAVYLCASSLSGGQNNEQFFGPGTRLTVL.

The genes are TRBV6-6 and TRBJ2-5; no clear D. The CDR3 consists of 12 residues. The germline CDR1 and CDR2 sequences are MNHNY and SVGAGI (reference sequence). V lost 0 bases to trimming and J lost 5 bases, with 4 bases between them. CDR3 sequence: CASSYSRETQYF. In DNA form, the CDR3 reads TGTGCCAGCAGTTACTCGCGGGAGACCCAGTACTTC.

In this sample, this clone turned up a few times. The chain links TRBV7-2 to TRBJ2-5; no firm D call. CDR3 size: 13 residues. Germline V gene lookup returns CDR1 SGHTA and CDR2 FQGNSA. The germline V and J ends were trimmed by 3 bases and 8 bases, with 13 bases remaining between them. The CDR3 DNA sequence: TGTGCCAGCAGCTTCTTTGCAGAAAACACCCAGTACTTC. Translated: CASSFFAENTQYF.

V is TRBV4-3 and J is TRBJ1-5; D is unclear. The V end was cut by 1 base, the J end by 5 bases, with 9 bases between. Looked up from germline, CDR1 is LGHNA and CDR2 is YSLEER. CDR3 length equals 14 residues. The CDR3 region has the DNA TGCGCCAGCAGCCAAGGTTTCGGGGATCAGCCCCAGCATTTT. Amino acid sequence: CASSQGFGDQPQHF.

This rearrangement joins TRBV29-1 to TRBJ1-2; possible D gene TRBD1, 6 bases. CDR3 size: 13 residues. The V end lost 7 bases, the J end lost 4 bases, and 16 bases lay between the germline ends. Germline-derived CDR1 and CDR2 are SQVTM and ANQGSEA. CDR3 coding DNA: TGCAGCGGGGGGGCCAACTCTGGCTATGGCTACACCTTC. Its protein product is CSGGANSGYGYTF.

This clone was picked up a small number of times. The chain recombines TRBV5-1 with TRBJ2-5; maybe TRBD2 (7 bases). Germline V lookup: CDR1 SGHRS, CDR2 YFSETQ. CDR3 length: 14 residues. V was pared by 4 bases and J by 2 bases, with 12 bases between. Here the CDR3 DNA reads TGCGCCAGCAGCGGCGGGGGCCATCAAGAGACCCAGTACTTC. Its translation is CASSGGGHQETQYF.

V and J are TRBV27 and TRBJ2-1; D not certain. V lost 4 bases to trimming and J lost 3 bases, with 13 bases between them. CDR3 size: 15 residues. Germline CDR1 is MNHEY and CDR2 is SMNVEV (reference sequence). The CDR3, as DNA: TGTGCCAGCAGTTCTCAACAGCTAGGCTACAATGAGCAGTTCTTC. Amino acid sequence: CASSSQQLGYNEQFF.

This clone was found a few times. V usage is TRBV2 and J usage is TRBJ2-3; D is perhaps TRBD2 (5 bases). Looked up from germline, CDR1 is SNHLY and CDR2 is FYNNEI. The CDR3 is 14 residues long. The V and J ends lost 2 bases and 3 bases respectively, with 9 bases between them. This CDR3 is CASSEYSGTDTQYF. The CDR3 DNA follows: TGTGCCAGCAGTGAATATTCGGGGACAGATACGCAGTATTTT.

A note on this clone: Additional DNA sequences in this sample encode the identical CDR3. This chain connects TRBV23-1 to TRBJ1-5; 7 bases fit TRBD1. TRBV23-1 counts as an open reading frame of uncertain function. The CDR3 is made up of 12 amino acids. V was pared by 8 bases and J by 9 bases, with 7 bases of the junction left unmatched. The CDR3 reads CASDRDKGPQHF. The CDR3 DNA reads as TGCGCCAGCGACAGGGACAAAGGGCCCCAGCATTTT.

This sequence joins TRBV14 and TRBJ2-7; TRBD1 matches 12 bases. The CDR3 is 15 amino acids. Germline loops: CDR1 SGHDN, CDR2 FVKESK. The ends lost 2 bases at V and 5 bases at J; junction bases unmatched: 4. The CDR3 is CASSQHGTGGDEQYF. The CDR3 coding sequence is TGTGCCAGCAGCCAACACGGGACAGGGGGCGACGAGCAGTACTTC.

The chain uses TRBV14 and TRBJ2-4; no firm D call. The CDR3 runs 14 residues. V lost 3 bases and J 1 base, leaving 7 bases between the germline ends. CDR1 and CDR2 from the germline V gene are SGHDN and FVKESK. DNA for the CDR3: TGTGCCAGCAGCCAGGCCCTTGCCAAAAACATTCAGTACTTC. It is translated as CASSQALAKNIQYF.

This clone occurred a few times. This chain connects TRBV19 to TRBJ2-5; maybe TRBD2 (5 bases). The CDR3 is 13 residues long. The germline V gene encodes CDR1 LNHDA and CDR2 SQIVND (reference sequence). V lost 6 bases, J lost 5 bases, and 13 bases lay in between. The CDR3: CASRGRRGETQYF. In nucleotides, the CDR3 is TGTGCCAGTAGAGGACGCCGAGGGGAGACCCAGTACTTC.

This clone was picked up a small number of times. The chain joins TRBV25-1 to TRBJ2-5; D is tentatively TRBD1 or TRBD2 (6 bases each). The V gene's germline CDR1 is MGHDK and CDR2 SYGVNS. The CDR3 totals 15 residues. Trimming left V 5 bases short and J 2 bases short, with 15 bases between. The CDR3 DNA reads TGTGCCAGCAGTTCAAGGGGGGCTGGGCAAGAGACCCAGTACTTC. It translates to CASSSRGAGQETQYF.

The gene calls are TRBV11-1 and TRBJ1-6; maybe TRBD1 (5 bases). The CDR3 has 16 amino acids. Germline V gene lookup returns CDR1 SGHAT and CDR2 FQDESV (reference sequence). Trimming took off 2 bases at V and 7 bases at J, with 15 bases between the two ends. For the CDR3, the DNA is TGTGCCAGCAGCTTACCTTCTGGACAACAAAATTCACCCCTCCACTTT. The encoded protein is CASSLPSGQQNSPLHF.

V gene TRBV18 combines with J gene TRBJ2-3; D ambiguous. Per the germline V gene, CDR1 is KGHSH and CDR2 is LQKENI. Trimming removed 3 bases from V and 4 bases from J, with 5 bases in between. CDR3 length: 12 residues. The chain's CDR3 is CASSPNADTQYF. The CDR3 DNA reads as TGTGCCAGCTCACCGAACGCAGATACGCAGTATTTT.

This chain joins TRBV5-1 and TRBJ2-7; D gene uncertain. The CDR3 consists of 17 residues. V was trimmed by 0 bases and J by 2 bases, leaving 18 bases between them. The V gene's germline CDR1 is SGHRS and CDR2 YFSETQ. The CDR3 sequence: CASSLEAGPNLPYEQYF. In nucleotides, the CDR3 is TGCGCCAGCAGCTTGGAGGCAGGTCCCAACTTACCCTACGAGCAGTACTTC.

CDR3 residues: CASSFTDRAGLEPQHF. The DNA of the CDR3 is TGTGCCAGCAGCTTCACCGACAGGGCCGGTCTGGAGCCCCAGCATTTT. The rearrangement joins TRBV7-2 to TRBJ1-5, with 7 bases lining up with TRBD1. Germline V CDR1 and CDR2: SGHTA, FQGNSA. This CDR3 has 16 residues. The trim removed 3 bases at V and 8 bases at J, leaving 13 bases unmatched.

The chain links TRBV2 to TRBJ2-3, with D uncertain. Trimming took off 3 bases at V and 8 bases at J, with 6 bases between the two ends. The CDR3 runs to 11 residues. Germline CDR1 is SNHLY and CDR2 is FYNNEI. CDR3 region: CASSEAGTQYF. The CDR3 region has the DNA TGTGCCAGCAGTGAGGCCGGTACGCAGTATTTT.

This chain connects TRBV6-5 to TRBJ2-7, with unresolved D. Trimming shortened V by 8 bases and J by 0 bases, and 14 bases separated the two germline ends. Germline V gene lookup returns CDR1 MNHEY and CDR2 SVGAGI. The CDR3 totals 14 residues. This CDR3 reads CASSLATLSYEQYF. CDR3 nucleotide sequence: TGTGCCAGCTCTCTGGCCACTCTCTCCTACGAGCAGTACTTC.

This clone has just a few counts. The CDR3 sequence is CASSQVVQGAYGYTF. Written as DNA, the CDR3 is TGCGCCAGCAGCCAAGTCGTACAAGGGGCGTATGGCTACACCTTC. The chain joins TRBV4-1 to TRBJ1-2; perhaps TRBD1 as D (5 bases). The V end lost 1 base, the J end lost 5 bases, and 14 bases lay between the germline ends. CDR1 MGHRA and CDR2 YSYEKL come from the germline V gene. The CDR3 has 15 amino acids.

This chain uses TRBV6-6 with TRBJ1-1; D is unresolved. Germline CDR1 MNHNY, CDR2 SVGAGI (reference sequence). This CDR3 has 12 amino acids. V lost 8 bases and J lost 4, with 11 bases in between. CDR3 sequence: CASGWRGTEAFF. Here the CDR3 DNA reads TGTGCCAGCGGGTGGCGGGGCACTGAAGCTTTCTTT.

A single count supports this clone. The rearrangement links TRBV5-4 to TRBJ1-4; no definite D call. The V gene's germline CDR1 is SGHNT and CDR2 YYREEE (reference sequence). This CDR3 is built from 12 residues. V was shortened by 0 bases and J by 6 bases, with 3 bases between the two germline ends. CDR3 DNA sequence: TGTGCCAGCAGCTTGGGGGATGAAAAACTGTTTTTT. Translation gives CASSLGDEKLFF.

The V and J genes are TRBV9 and TRBJ2-3, with D perhaps matching TRBD2 (6 bases). Germline CDR1 and CDR2: SGDLS and YYNGEE. Trimming took 6 bases from V and 0 from J, leaving 11 bases between them. This CDR3 has 14 residues. In DNA, the CDR3 is TGTGCCAGCACCCTTAGCGGTAGCACAGATACGCAGTATTTT. Its protein product is CASTLSGSTDTQYF.

This chain connects TRBV5-1 to TRBJ1-6, with D unresolved. The germline gives CDR1 SGHRS, CDR2 YFSETQ. V gave up 0 bases and J gave up 7 bases, with 11 bases separating them. The CDR3 is 15 residues long. The CDR3 loop is CASSLEGRGNSPLHF. The CDR3 nucleotides read TGCGCCAGCAGCTTGGAAGGGCGCGGGAATTCACCCCTCCACTTT.

V usage is TRBV4-2 and J usage is TRBJ2-1; a weak D match, TRBD1 (6 bases). The CDR3 contains 14 residues. Germline V CDR1 and CDR2: LGHNA, YNFKEQ. Trimming stripped 0 bases from V and 9 bases from J, with 12 bases between. CDR3 nucleotides: TGTGCCAGCAGCCAAGAAAACAGGGACACTGAGCAGTTCTTC. Translating gives CASSQENRDTEQFF.

This chain uses TRBV5-4 with TRBJ2-5; D remains ambiguous. This CDR3 comprises 12 residues. The V gene's germline CDR1 is SGHNT and CDR2 YYREEE (reference sequence). V lost 4 bases, J lost 5 bases, and 9 bases lay in between. This CDR3 reads CASSPNRETQYF. CDR3 nucleotide sequence: TGTGCCAGCAGCCCCAACCGGGAGACCCAGTACTTC.

The chain couples TRBV30 to TRBJ2-7, with D unclear. The germline V gene encodes CDR1 GTSNPN and CDR2 SVGIG (reference sequence). The V and J ends lost 2 bases and 1 base respectively, with 9 bases between them. The CDR3 sequence is 13 residues long. DNA of the CDR3: TGTGCCTGGAGTTTGACCGGTTCCTACGAGCAGTACTTC. As protein: CAWSLTGSYEQYF.